This section outlines one TCR beta chain sequence together with its context. This clonotype has ten or more counts. The clone's antigen remains unknown. Base quality data are lacking; no much larger clone is found one base away. This record comes from a study of regulatory T cells in long-lasting Graves disease (dated by TCRdb to the early 2020s). About the full investigation: In the newly diagnosed Graves' disease group, patients had been taking antithyroid drugs for less than 3 months. This study used TCR sequencing and RNA sequencing of peripheral blood to compare persistent Graves' disease patients against newly diagnosed Graves' disease patients. The study was registered as a clinical trial and conducted in China. A total of around 35 samples were covered by TCR sequencing, comprising approximately 13 persistent and roughly 20 newly diagnosed Graves' disease patients.

Taken with the paper, the label for time point translates to: newly diagnosed GD, antithyroid drugs for less than 3 months. For both TCR sequencing and RNA sequencing, RNA was extracted from PBMCs in TRIzol. Graves' disease was diagnosed according to American Thyroid Association guidelines. Patients for the study were recruited at an endocrinology department in Xi'an, China. Each patient gave 7 to 9.5 milliliters of peripheral blood, collected in an EDTA anticoagulant tube. Ficoll Paque Plus density gradient separation was used to isolate PBMCs, and no additional T cell sorting was done. An Agilent 2100 Bioanalyzer and agarose gel were used to assess RNA quality, and a NanoDrop 2000 was used to measure RNA concentration. Receptor libraries were prepared by multiplex PCR. The listed sequencing device is Illumina HiSeq 4000. To build TCR beta libraries, CDR3 regions were amplified by Arm-PCR using iRepertoire HTBI primers. Before sequencing, the PCR products went through gel purification. The original pipeline was this. Gene usage analysis of CDR3 amino acid clonotypes used the 55 to 80 TRBV and more than 13 TRBJ segments found across samples. COPE and FqMerger were used to merge the filtered high-quality paired reads into contigs. Contigs were aligned with BLAST to IMGT TRBV, TRBD and TRBJ reference genes, and CDR3 was defined per IMGT. Highly expanded clones were defined as clonotypes with a frequency above 0.1%. Shannon entropy was used to measure repertoire diversity, and the Gini coefficient was used to measure V-J evenness. A clonotype was considered public if more than one individual shared it. TCRdb applied fastp at Q25 and MiXCR to the public reads, then kept only in-frame beta chains. Each entry merges the rows of one CDR3 protein and shows their most common DNA and genes. The V and J calls follow TCRdb's processing rather than the paper's. A total of some 490,000 distinct CDR3 sequences appear in this sample, 12% of them only once. The ten biggest clones cover over 7% of the sample.

Broad study findings and their caveats: The small sample size was acknowledged by the authors as a limitation that may reduce accuracy. Only the TCR beta chain was sequenced and analyzed. Persistent patients shared more public clonotypes among themselves (around 2,500) than newly diagnosed patients did (more than 850). Preferential use of TRBV28, TRBJ1-2 and TRBJ2-5 was observed in persistent disease, whereas TRBV20-1 and TRBJ2-1 were favored in newly diagnosed disease. Lower TCR Shannon entropy and fewer highly expanded clones were observed in persistent Graves' disease patients than in newly diagnosed patients, which suggested clonal expansion. Peripheral blood alone was examined, since thyroid tissue, which constituted the primary lesion, could not be accessed.

The CDR3 has 14 amino acids, counting the end cysteine and phenylalanine. The read is trimmed to its CDR3 DNA, 42 bases read in frame from base 1. V is clipped by 5 bases and J by 7 bases, and the sequence between their germline boundaries is 15 bases long. Separately, the same data were catalogued under a study of T cells in Graves' hyperthyroidism and ophthalmopathy. From the second report: Stable Graves' hyperthyroidism was defined as no progression to ophthalmopathy during 18 months of follow-up. The hyperthyroidism patients were between 18 and 65 years old and newly diagnosed, with a disease duration of less than 2 months. Exclusion was applied to patients with uncontrolled infections, other autoimmune diseases, pregnancy or lactation. Clinical symptoms, serum thyroxine and TRAb, thyroid ultrasound, and orbital computed tomography formed the basis for the diagnoses. A first-round RT-PCR of the TCR CDR3 used the HTBI primer set with the Qiagen OneStep RT-PCR kit. Most expanded thyroid clonotypes (frequency above 0.001) were also found in blood, which suggests that blood repertoires may mirror thyroid immune responses. In cross-validation, a model built on a 13 V-J signature told ophthalmopathy apart from stable hyperthyroidism with under 90% sensitivity and approximately 81% specificity, and in testing the same model reached 80%/75%. During validation, the model predicted progression to ophthalmopathy a median of approximately 6.5 months ahead of onset, with around 71% sensitivity and more than 72% specificity. To identify distinguishing TCR V-J signatures, a discovery cohort of around 100 patients was used, comprising 40 to 45 with Graves' ophthalmopathy and 55 to 65 with stable Graves' hyperthyroidism. Prospective prediction of ophthalmopathy was tested in an independent validation cohort of 18 to 20 hyperthyroidism patients and some 17 patients who later progressed to ophthalmopathy. The 100 discovery patients were divided at random into training and test sets in a 7:3 ratio. The study also compared thyroid tissue and blood T-cell repertoires from several Graves' hyperthyroidism patients. Once sampling was done, hyperthyroidism patients were given methimazole at a starting dose of 30 mg daily, whereas ophthalmopathy patients were given high-dose intravenous methylprednisolone. A second multiplex PCR round built the libraries, followed by size selection and purification. The libraries were sequenced on an Illumina HiSeq2000 using paired-end 100 bp reads. SOAPnuke was used to process the raw data, removing reads that contained adapters or uncalled bases, had a mean Phred below 15, or lacked an exact match to the constant primer or identifier. High-quality paired reads were merged using COPE v1.2.5, and each unique nucleotide sequence was defined as a clonotype. Clonotypes were aligned to IMGT TRBV, TRBD and TRBJ reference segments using MiTCR v1.1. The analysis included only V-J combinations with a frequency above 0.0001, which together covered approximately 99% of the repertoires. A TCS score was defined as the ratio between F50 (clonal expansion) and ExV (chaos), using BLOSUM62-based TCRdist between CDR3 peptides within each V-J. Welch's t-statistics and random forest reduced 514 V-J features to roughly 13, which were used in a naive Bayes classifier (R e1071). No statistical method was used to set the sample size in advance, and investigators knew the group allocation. According to the paper, TCR Vbeta CDR3 sequencing was carried out on over 130 peripheral blood samples, which came from approximately 43 ophthalmopathy, 80 or so hyperthyroidism and 17 progressor patients.

The source is a woman under 40 with Graves disease. Donor details come from another sample of the same person, matched by shared clones. The sample here was peripheral blood mononuclear cells (PBMCs), taken at new diagnosis, from a patient treated with antithyroid drugs. The chain joins TRBV12-3 or TRBV12-4 to TRBJ1-5; a confident D gene designation cannot be given. The DNA sequence is given as TGTGCCAGCAGTCTGACCCACGACGGCCAGCCCCAGCATTTT. It translates to CASSLTHDGQPQHF.